This TCR beta chain was recovered during a study of T cell clonality in common variable immunodeficiency. Study-level results: In common variable immunodeficiency, TCR beta chains reportedly carried fewer deletions and N-nucleotide insertions.

Remarks on this clone: Its cognate antigen is unknown. The CDR3 end falls 3 residues outside the read, so it is completed with the germline J gene.

Data came from immunoSEQ multiplex PCR; TCRdb stores just in-frame clones and leaves some out. The sample contains 15,000 to 25,000 clones, none of them singletons. The CDR3 length is 13 residues. V was shortened by 5 bases and J by 8 bases, with 12 bases between the two germline ends. Germline-derived CDR1 and CDR2 are SGHAT and FQNNGV. This receptor was taken from a human donor with common variable immunodeficiency. The chain is built from TRBV11-2 and TRBJ1-4, with a weak D call TRBD1 (6 bases). The sequenced material came from peripheral blood mononuclear cells. The sequenced CDR3 bases are TGTGCCAGCAGCCGGGGACAAGCAGAAAAA. Its protein product is CASSRGQAEK. The CDR3 in full is CASSRGQAEKLFF.